Each of the 9 T cell receptor beta chains below was sequenced from the same sample in a study of molecular identifiers for immune sequencing clone quantification. TCRdb re-derived calls from the PCR reads in MiXCR, one entry per CDR3 protein. Of 400,000 to 600,000 distinct CDR3 sequences detected, roughly 24% appear once; the ten largest clones hold around 0.78%. Sequencing used naive CD8+ T cells from blood, with Jurkat cell RNA spiked in. Regarding subset: FACS-sorted CD8+CD4-CCR7+CD45RA+ naive T cells. The receptors were gathered from a human donor in good health. Some libraries in this study had Jurkat cell RNA spiked in.

This clonotype was detected many times. V is TRBV7-8 and J is TRBJ1-4; no definite D call. The V end was cut by 2 bases, the J end by 8 bases, with 15 bases between. The CDR3 has 15 amino acids. Germline CDR1 reads SGHVS; CDR2 reads FQNEAQ. The CDR3 DNA reads TGTGCCAGCAGCTTAAGCTCCCGGTTAGGGGAAAAACTGTTTTTT. Translation: CASSLSSRLGEKLFF.

As to this clonotype: This may stem from a read error, because a much larger clone lies one nucleotide away. The rearrangement links TRBV7-6 to TRBJ1-5; 7 nucleotides line up with TRBD1. Germline assignment: CDR1 SGHVS and CDR2 FNYEAQ. This CDR3 comprises 12 residues. The CDR3 sequence: CASSETGQPQQF. In DNA, the CDR3 is TGTGCCAGCAGCGAGACAGGGCAGCCCCAGCAGTTT.

This clonotype was detected many times. The chain is built from TRBV2 and TRBJ2-3, with TRBD2 matching 7 bases. Germline V lookup: CDR1 SNHLY, CDR2 FYNNEI. V gave up 4 bases and J gave up 2 bases; unmatched junction bases: 9. CDR3 length equals 16 residues. The CDR3 is CASSVWASGPTDTQYF. Here the CDR3 DNA reads TGTGCCAGCAGTGTTTGGGCTAGCGGACCCACAGATACGCAGTATTTT. The variable domain in full, with the rest retrieved from reference TRBV2 and TRBJ2-3, is EPEVTQTPSHQVTQMGQEVILRCVPISNHLYFYWYRQILGQKVEFLVSFYNNEISEKSEIFDDQFSVERPDGSNFTLKIRSTKLEDSAMYFCASSVWASGPTDTQYFGPGTRLTVL.

The V and J genes are TRBV10-3 and TRBJ2-5, with TRBD1 matching over 7 bases. In germline, CDR1 is ENHRY, CDR2 SYGVKD. The CDR3 sequence is 16 residues long. Unmatched junction bases numbered 8, after V lost 3 bases and J lost 1 base. CDR3 amino acids: CAISESSGQLQETQYF. The CDR3 DNA sequence: TGTGCCATCAGTGAATCTTCGGGACAGCTCCAAGAGACCCAGTACTTC.

This clonotype was found a few times. The chain carries TRBV11-2 and TRBJ1-4, with 12 bases matching TRBD1. Trimming at V came to 5 bases and at J to 5 bases, leaving 9 bases not matched to a gene. This CDR3 spans 17 amino acids. CDR1 and CDR2 (germline): SGHAT, FQNNGV. CDR3 DNA: TGTGCCAGCAGCCTCCCGGGACAGGGGGCGATAAATGAAAAACTGTTTTTT. Its translation is CASSLPGQGAINEKLFF.

Regarding this clonotype: A junction boundary mismatches the germline segment, possibly from a read error. The chain recombines TRBV6-2 or TRBV6-3 with TRBJ2-7, with 9 bases identical to TRBD1. This CDR3 is built from 15 residues. Germline CDR1 reads MNHEY; CDR2 reads SVGEGT. This CDR3 reads CAGSPLRQGAYEQYF. The CDR3 DNA reads as TGTGCCGGCAGTCCTCTACGACAGGGGGCCTACGAGCAGTACTTC.

The rearrangement joins TRBV19 to TRBJ2-1; no clear D gene. Germline V lookup: CDR1 LNHDA, CDR2 SQIVND (reference sequence). The CDR3 contains 13 residues. Trimming shortened V by 9 bases and J by 4 bases, and 13 bases separated the two germline ends. The CDR3 is CARSLALYNEQFF. The CDR3 region has the DNA TGTGCCAGAAGTCTCGCCCTTTACAATGAGCAGTTCTTC.

The chain couples TRBV2 to TRBJ2-7; no definite D call. The CDR3 is 15 amino acids. Germline-derived CDR1 and CDR2 are SNHLY and FYNNEI. V was pared by 4 bases and J by 3 bases, with 16 bases between. The CDR3 DNA is TGTGCCAGCAGTGCTGCGCGCTTGAGTTTCTACGAGCAGTACTTC. This sequence encodes CASSAARLSFYEQYF. Full variable domain (remainder filled in from reference TRBV2 and TRBJ2-7): EPEVTQTPSHQVTQMGQEVILRCVPISNHLYFYWYRQILGQKVEFLVSFYNNEISEKSEIFDDQFSVERPDGSNFTLKIRSTKLEDSAMYFCASSAARLSFYEQYFGPGTRLTVT.

This clonotype was detected only a few times. The genes are TRBV27 and TRBJ2-7; D not resolved. V shed 3 bases and J shed 3 bases, with 12 bases lying between them. Germline V gene data show CDR1 as MNHEY and CDR2 as SMNVEV (reference sequence). CDR3 length: 14 residues. CDR3 bases: TGTGCCAGCAGTTTGGCCCCTACCGACTACGAGCAGTACTTC. Translated: CASSLAPTDYEQYF.